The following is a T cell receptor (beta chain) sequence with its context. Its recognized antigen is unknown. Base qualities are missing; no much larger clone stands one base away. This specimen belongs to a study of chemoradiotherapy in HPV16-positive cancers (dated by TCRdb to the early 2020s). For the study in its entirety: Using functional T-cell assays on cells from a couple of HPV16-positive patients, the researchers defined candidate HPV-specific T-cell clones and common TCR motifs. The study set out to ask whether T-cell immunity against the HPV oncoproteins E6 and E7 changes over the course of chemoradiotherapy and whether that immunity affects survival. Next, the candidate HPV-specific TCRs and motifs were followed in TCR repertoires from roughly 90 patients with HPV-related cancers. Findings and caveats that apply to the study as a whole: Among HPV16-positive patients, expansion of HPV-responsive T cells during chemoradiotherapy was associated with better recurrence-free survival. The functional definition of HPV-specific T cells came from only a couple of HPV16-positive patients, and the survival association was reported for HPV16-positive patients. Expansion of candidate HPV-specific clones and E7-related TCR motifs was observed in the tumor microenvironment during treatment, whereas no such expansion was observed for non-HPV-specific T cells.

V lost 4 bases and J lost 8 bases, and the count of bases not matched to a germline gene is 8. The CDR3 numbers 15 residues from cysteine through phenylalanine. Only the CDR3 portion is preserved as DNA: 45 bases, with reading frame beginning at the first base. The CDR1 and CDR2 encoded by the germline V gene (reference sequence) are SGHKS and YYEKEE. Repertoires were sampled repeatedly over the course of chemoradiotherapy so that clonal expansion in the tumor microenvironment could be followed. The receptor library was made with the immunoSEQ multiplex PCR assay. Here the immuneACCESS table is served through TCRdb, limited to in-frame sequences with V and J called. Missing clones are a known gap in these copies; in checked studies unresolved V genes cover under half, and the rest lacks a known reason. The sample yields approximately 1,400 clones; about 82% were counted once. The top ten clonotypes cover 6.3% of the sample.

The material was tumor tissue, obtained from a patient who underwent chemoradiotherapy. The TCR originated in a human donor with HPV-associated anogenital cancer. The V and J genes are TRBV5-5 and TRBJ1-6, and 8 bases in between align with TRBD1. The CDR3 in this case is CASSPRTGSDSPLHF. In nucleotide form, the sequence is TGTGCCAGCAGCCCCCGGACAGGGTCAGATTCACCCCTCCACTTT.